This TCR beta chain stems from a study of Graves' ophthalmopathy and Graves' hyperthyroidism. The table lists this clonotype with a few counts. RNA transcripts provided the template for amplifying TCR beta CDR3 regions. First-round RT-PCR employed HTBI primers, with a second-round multiplex PCR after it. TCRdb redid the calling of the multiplex PCR reads with MiXCR, one entry per CDR3 protein. In the table there are 400,000 to 450,000 distinct CDR3 sequences, more than 20% of which are singletons. Being free of ophthalmopathy for 18 months of follow-up defined stable hyperthyroidism. Excluded: other autoimmune disease, uncontrolled infection, pregnancy or lactation. J was trimmed by 1 base and V by 4 bases; bases with no gene match: 4. The V gene's germline CDR1 is LGHDT and CDR2 YNNKEL (reference sequence). The CDR3 extends over 14 amino acids.

The chain joins TRBV3-1 to TRBJ2-7, with 7 bases aligning to TRBD2. Sequences were obtained from peripheral blood. This clonotype was sampled from a young woman with stable Graves' hyperthyroidism. The CDR3 DNA reads TGTGCCAGCAGCCCAGGAGCGGGATCCTACGAGCAGTACTTC. As protein: CASSPGAGSYEQYF.